The 25 T cell receptor beta chains given below trace back to one sample, sequenced in a study of T cells of healthy individuals. One entry per CDR3 protein, called by TCRdb with MiXCR from the 5' RACE reads. The repertoire includes 100,000 or so distinct CDR3 sequences, 17% of them detected once, and approximately 5.7% sits in the top ten. Receptors were obtained from a human donor in good health.

This clonotype was seen a handful of times. J is TRBJ1-6 and V is TRBV27; D is unclear. This CDR3 spans 13 amino acids. Germline V gives CDR1 MNHEY, CDR2 SMNVEV (reference sequence). The germline V and J ends were trimmed by 5 bases and 7 bases, with 9 bases remaining between them. The DNA of the CDR3 is TGTGCCAGCAGTCCCGTACAGAATTCACCCCTCCACTTT. Its translation: CASSPVQNSPLHF.

This clonotype has only a few counts. This chain joins TRBV7-3 and TRBJ2-4; D gene uncertain. CDR3 size: 13 residues. Between the trimmed V and J ends, which lost 2 bases and 1 base, there was a span of 3 bases. Germline V CDR1 and CDR2: SGHTA, FQGTGA. The CDR3 DNA reads as TGTGCCAGCAGCTTAGGGGCCAAAAACATTCAGTACTTC. Its translation: CASSLGAKNIQYF.

This clonotype was seen only a few times. CDR3 nucleotide sequence: TGTGCCAGCAGCTTAGAACGTTCACCCCTCCACTTT. Protein product: CASSLERSPLHF. The chain employs TRBV11-2 and TRBJ1-6; no firm D call. The V gene lost 0 bases and the J gene lost 9 bases, with 3 bases spanning the gap. CDR3 size: 12 residues. The germline V gene encodes CDR1 SGHAT and CDR2 FQNNGV.

This clonotype has ten or more counts. The J gene is TRBJ2-3, the V gene TRBV7-2; D might be TRBD1 or TRBD2, each matching 5 bases. V was clipped by 5 bases and J by 1 base, with 16 bases between them. The CDR3 has 16 amino acids. Per the germline V gene, CDR1 is SGHTA and CDR2 is FQGNSA. The CDR3 region is CASSDRVRGRTDTQYF. The CDR3 DNA is TGTGCCAGCAGCGACCGTGTGAGGGGTCGCACAGATACGCAGTATTTT.

There are many counts of this clonotype. The genes are TRBV13 and TRBJ2-7, with D tentatively TRBD2 (6 bases). This CDR3 has 14 amino acids. The germline CDR1 and CDR2 sequences are PRHDT and FYEKMQ (reference sequence). V was clipped by 0 bases and J by 3 bases, with 9 bases between them. The CDR3 region has the DNA TGTGCCAGCAGCTTAGGCCGGAGGGACTACGAGCAGTACTTC. Translated: CASSLGRRDYEQYF.

The V gene is TRBV10-3, the J gene TRBJ2-3; D ambiguous. Germline loops: CDR1 ENHRY, CDR2 SYGVKD. This CDR3 contains 14 residues. With 2 bases removed from V and 0 bases from J, the gap between germline ends came to 6 bases. The CDR3 DNA is TGTGCCATCAGTGAGAGGGATAGCACAGATACGCAGTATTTT. It encodes CAISERDSTDTQYF.

There are many counts of this clonotype. The chain joins TRBV12-3 or TRBV12-4 to TRBJ1-1; D uncertain. Trimming cost V 6 bases and J 1 base, with 6 bases left between them. The CDR3 is made up of 12 amino acids. The CDR3 DNA follows: TGTGCCAGCAGGGAATCGAACACTGAAGCTTTCTTT. This translates into CASRESNTEAFF.

The rearrangement uses TRBV6-2 or TRBV6-3 and TRBJ1-1, with 8 nucleotides matching TRBD1. Unmatched junction bases numbered 10, after V lost 6 bases and J lost 4 bases. CDR3 length equals 15 residues. Looked up from germline, CDR1 is MNHEY and CDR2 is SVGEGT. The CDR3 sequence is CASSWTGNAGTEAFF. CDR3 in DNA: TGTGCCAGCAGCTGGACAGGGAATGCGGGCACTGAAGCTTTCTTT.

The chain employs TRBV9 and TRBJ2-2; the D is unclear. Trimming removed 9 bases at V and 5 bases at J, with 11 bases between. Germline CDR1 and CDR2: SGDLS and YYNGEE. The CDR3 is 12 amino acids. The CDR3 reads CATVAYTGELFF. The CDR3 DNA reads TGTGCCACGGTGGCCTATACCGGGGAGCTGTTTTTT.

This clonotype showed up just a few times. The DNA of the CDR3 is TGTGCCAGCAACCCACAGGGCAGCTACGAGCAGTACTTC. Translating gives CASNPQGSYEQYF. The genes are TRBV6-2 or TRBV6-3 and TRBJ2-7; weak D call: TRBD1 (6 bases). The germline V gene encodes CDR1 MNHEY and CDR2 SVGEGT. The V end lost 7 bases, the J end lost 3 bases, and 13 bases lay between the germline ends. The CDR3 spans 13 residues.

CDR3 sequence (DNA): TGTGCCACCGAGACAGGGGGTAATTACTACAATGAGCAGTTCTTC. The encoded protein is CATETGGNYYNEQFF. The chain links TRBV2 to TRBJ2-1; 9 nucleotides align to TRBD1. CDR1 and CDR2 (germline): SNHLY, FYNNEI. CDR3 length: 15 residues. The V segment lost 10 bases and the J segment 3 bases; nucleotides outside the gene matches: 10.

This clonotype has more than one count but fewer than ten. The gene calls are TRBV4-3 and TRBJ2-3, with D unresolved. Germline values: CDR1 LGHNA, CDR2 YSLEER. CDR3 length equals 14 residues. V was clipped by 3 bases and J by 4 bases, with 11 bases between them. CDR3 sequence: CASSHVDRADTQYF. The CDR3 region has the DNA TGCGCCAGCAGCCACGTGGACCGTGCAGATACGCAGTATTTT.

The rearrangement uses TRBV20-1 and TRBJ1-1; D call uncertain. The germline V gene encodes CDR1 DFQATT and CDR2 SNEGSKA (reference sequence). The germline V and J ends were trimmed by 3 bases and 4 bases, with 12 bases remaining between them. The CDR3 runs 13 residues. The CDR3 sequence is CSARDHLRTEAFF. The DNA of the CDR3 is TGCAGTGCTAGGGATCACTTGCGCACTGAAGCTTTCTTT.

The chain employs TRBV6-6 and TRBJ1-1, with D uncertain. The V gene's germline CDR1 is MNHNY and CDR2 SVGAGI (reference sequence). V lost 7 bases and J 1 base, leaving 7 bases between the germline ends. This CDR3 comprises 12 residues. This chain's CDR3 is CASKTENTEAFF. The CDR3 nucleotides read TGTGCCAGCAAAACAGAGAACACTGAAGCTTTCTTT.

This clonotype appeared a single time. The rearrangement links TRBV4-2 to TRBJ2-6; D ambiguous. Trimming took off 0 bases at V and 0 bases at J, with 6 bases between the two ends. CDR1 and CDR2 (germline): LGHNA, YNFKEQ. This CDR3 is 16 amino acids long. The CDR3 DNA reads TGTGCCAGCAGCCAAGATGGGCTCTCTGGGGCCAACGTCCTGACTTTC. Translated, it gives CASSQDGLSGANVLTF.

The chain recombines TRBV4-3 with TRBJ2-2; D is possibly TRBD1 (5 bases). The germline CDR1 and CDR2 sequences are LGHNA and YSLEER. V was clipped by 5 bases and J by 3 bases, with 19 bases between them. The CDR3 is 17 amino acids. The CDR3 nucleotides read TGCGCCAGCAGCATAGATCGGACATCGGATTACACCGGGGAGCTGTTTTTT. It encodes CASSIDRTSDYTGELFF.

There are many counts of this clonotype. The chain is built from TRBV12-3 or TRBV12-4 and TRBJ2-5; 7 bases fit TRBD1. This CDR3 comprises 13 residues. V lost 5 bases, J lost 4 bases, and 4 bases stayed unmatched. CDR3 in amino acids: CASSATGVETQYF. CDR3 DNA: TGTGCCAGCAGTGCTACAGGGGTAGAGACCCAGTACTTC.

The chain employs TRBV28 and TRBJ2-1; the D call may be TRBD1 or TRBD2 (6 bases each). Trimming left V 7 bases short and J 0 bases short, with 10 bases between. Germline CDR1 and CDR2: MDHEN and SYDVKM. The CDR3 has 14 residues. The CDR3 DNA follows: TGTGCCAGCATGAGGGGGGACTCCTACAATGAGCAGTTCTTC. Protein sequence: CASMRGDSYNEQFF.

This clonotype was observed a handful of times. The V call is TRBV6-5, the J call TRBJ2-7; 11 bases agree with TRBD2. V lost 5 bases to trimming and J lost 3 bases; unmatched junction nucleotides: 3. Germline V gene data show CDR1 as MNHEY and CDR2 as SVGAGI. This CDR3 is built from 14 residues. CDR3 loop: CASSILAGVYEQYF. The CDR3 DNA reads as TGTGCCAGCAGTATACTAGCGGGAGTCTACGAGCAGTACTTC.

This clonotype has only a few counts. The chain is built from TRBV4-3 and TRBJ2-7, with a weak D call TRBD2 (5 bases). The CDR3 spans 14 residues. Trimming pared 4 bases from V and 0 bases from J, leaving 10 bases between. The germline CDR1 and CDR2 sequences are LGHNA and YSLEER. Here the CDR3 DNA reads TGCGCCAGCAGCCTTGCGAGGGACTCCTACGAGCAGTACTTC. This gives the protein CASSLARDSYEQYF.

The V call is TRBV6-2 or TRBV6-3, the J call TRBJ2-7; D is possibly TRBD1 or TRBD2 (5 bases each). The V end was cut by 4 bases, the J end by 2 bases, with 12 bases between. Per germline, CDR1 MNHEY and CDR2 SVGEGT. The CDR3 is made up of 14 amino acids. Here the CDR3 reads CASSWGSGAYEQYF. The CDR3 DNA reads as TGTGCCAGCAGTTGGGGGTCGGGTGCCTACGAGCAGTACTTC.

The V and J genes are TRBV6-5 and TRBJ2-1; possible D gene TRBD1, 5 bases. The CDR3 is 16 amino acids. The germline gives CDR1 MNHEY, CDR2 SVGAGI. V lost 4 bases and J lost 2, with 15 bases in between. CDR3 protein: CASSSLFGRAYNEQFF. Here the CDR3 DNA reads TGTGCCAGCAGTTCCCTTTTCGGCAGGGCCTACAATGAGCAGTTCTTC.

J is TRBJ2-7 and V is TRBV2; D call uncertain. Trimming took off 3 bases at V and 6 bases at J, with 18 bases between the two ends. Germline CDR1 and CDR2: SNHLY and FYNNEI. The CDR3 is 15 residues long. In DNA form, the CDR3 reads TGTGCCAGCAGTGACGTGACGGACCCTCGAGTCGAGCAGTACTTC. Protein product: CASSDVTDPRVEQYF.

This clonotype was recorded many times. The chain employs TRBV2 and TRBJ2-1; no firm D call. This CDR3 spans 12 amino acids. Per germline, CDR1 SNHLY and CDR2 FYNNEI. V was clipped by 3 bases and J by 6 bases, with 6 bases between them. This chain's CDR3 is CASSDLINEQFF. CDR3 DNA sequence: TGTGCCAGCAGTGATCTCATCAATGAGCAGTTCTTC.

This clonotype occurred a few times. This chain uses TRBV28 with TRBJ1-6; D unresolved. Trimming took 7 bases from V and 4 from J, leaving 8 bases between them. The germline gives CDR1 MDHEN, CDR2 SYDVKM. This CDR3 comprises 13 residues. The CDR3 region has the DNA TGTGCCAGCACCGGACGGTATAATTCACCCCTCCACTTT. The encoded protein is CASTGRYNSPLHF.